This entry lists 24 T cell receptor beta chains sequenced from one sample in a study of blood T cell repertoires in COVID-19. Sequenced by immunoSEQ multiplex PCR; TCRdb stores in-frame clones only, minus some. Among under 200,000 clones listed, 88% were seen once. The sequenced sample was PBMCs or T cells enriched from blood (not recorded which). These TCRs come from a woman in her forties or fifties who had recovered from COVID-19.

Of note for this clone: A read error may produce the germline difference seen at one junction end. The chain carries TRBV4-3 and TRBJ2-1; D might be TRBD1 (5 bases). Germline V gene data show CDR1 as LGHNA and CDR2 as YSLEER. The CDR3 covers 17 residues. Written as DNA, the CDR3 is TGCGCCAGCAGGCAAGTGCGCAATAGGGGAATGGTGAATGAGCAGTTCTTC. Translating gives CASRQVRNRGMVNEQFF.

The V gene is TRBV3-1 (or the pseudogene TRBV3-2), the J gene TRBJ1-1; 9 bases line up with TRBD1. The CDR3 is 20 amino acids. Germline CDR1 LGHDT, CDR2 YNNKEL (reference sequence). Trimming at V came to 3 bases and at J to 12 bases, leaving 29 bases not matched to a gene. DNA of the CDR3: TGTGCCAGCAGCCAGCTACCGGGACAGGGTCGTCTTGCTCCCACCCCTGGGCCTTTCTTT. Translation gives CASSQLPGQGRLAPTPGPFF.

This clone was seen only once. V gene TRBV7-6 combines with J gene TRBJ2-2; a weak D match, TRBD2 (6 bases). V was trimmed by 5 bases and J by 6 bases, leaving 16 bases between them. The CDR3 runs 15 residues. CDR1 and CDR2 from the germline V gene are SGHVS and FNYEAQ. The CDR3 is CASSPGLGGAGELFF. CDR3 DNA: TGTGCCAGCAGCCCGGGACTTGGAGGGGCCGGGGAGCTGTTTTTT.

This chain connects TRBV7-9 to TRBJ2-3; D perhaps matches TRBD2 (7 bases). This CDR3 is built from 14 residues. Germline CDR1 reads SEHNR; CDR2 reads FQNEAQ (reference sequence). Trimming pared 6 bases from V and 7 bases from J, leaving 17 bases between. The DNA for the CDR3 is TGTGCCAGCAGAGGGGGGGGCGCACTTAATACGCAGTATTTT. Residues: CASRGGGALNTQYF. Together with reference TRBV7-9 and TRBJ2-3, the CDR3 gives the full variable domain: DTGVSQNPRHKITKRGQNVTFRCDPISEHNRLYWYRQTLGQGPEFLTYFQNEAQLEKSRLLSDRFSAERPKGSFSTLEIQRTEQGDSAMYLCASRGGGALNTQYFGPGTRLTVL.

The rearrangement links TRBV4-3 to TRBJ1-1, with D perhaps matching TRBD1 (5 bases). The germline gives CDR1 LGHNA, CDR2 YSLEER. The CDR3 has 15 amino acids. The ends were cut back, 3 bases at V and 0 bases at J, with 11 bases in the middle. For the CDR3, the DNA is TGCGCCAGCAGCCAGGAACAGGTCTTGAACACTGAAGCTTTCTTT. Translated: CASSQEQVLNTEAFF.

Only a few counts were recorded for this clone. The J gene is TRBJ2-3, the V gene TRBV19; D call uncertain. Trimming took off 3 bases at V and 1 base at J, with 11 bases between the two ends. This CDR3 comprises 15 residues. CDR1 LNHDA and CDR2 SQIVND come from the germline V gene (reference sequence). CDR3 region: CASSIMRLGTDTQYF. The CDR3 DNA sequence: TGTGCCAGTAGTATCATGAGGCTGGGCACAGATACGCAGTATTTT.

In its sample, this clone was seen a few times. The CDR3 DNA reads TGTGCCAGCAGCCGCAAAGGGGAGGGGACAGATACGCAGTATTTT. It specifies CASSRKGEGTDTQYF. The gene calls are TRBV4-2 and TRBJ2-3; 7 positions match TRBD2. This CDR3 has 15 amino acids. The V segment lost 4 bases and the J segment 3 bases; nucleotides outside the gene matches: 7. CDR1 is LGHNA and CDR2 is YNFKEQ in the germline V gene.

This sequence joins TRBV4-1 and TRBJ2-1; 7 bases match TRBD2. Unmatched junction bases numbered 5, after V lost 2 bases and J lost 4 bases. CDR3 length: 15 residues. CDR1 and CDR2 from the germline V gene are MGHRA and YSYEKL. The DNA of the CDR3 is TGCGCCAGCAGCCAAAACAACGGGGGGTACAATGAGCAGTTCTTC. Translating gives CASSQNNGGYNEQFF.

To note about this clone: Other DNA sequences in the sample encode the same CDR3. The chain carries TRBV5-1 and TRBJ1-1, with D unclear. Trimming shortened V by 1 base and J by 0 bases, and 13 bases separated the two germline ends. Germline CDR1 and CDR2: SGHRS and YFSETQ. The CDR3 runs 16 residues. This CDR3 reads CASSLLVGGMNTEAFF. CDR3 nucleotides: TGCGCCAGCAGCTTGCTGGTGGGAGGAATGAACACTGAAGCTTTCTTT.

The CDR3 is CASSLTGTEQYF. In DNA, the CDR3 is TGTGCCAGTAGCTTGACAGGAACCGAGCAGTACTTC. The V call is TRBV19, the J call TRBJ2-7; D may be TRBD1 (6 bases). Germline lookup yields CDR1 LNHDA and CDR2 SQIVND (reference sequence). The V end lost 6 bases, the J end lost 6 bases, and 12 bases lay between the germline ends. The CDR3 sequence is 12 residues long.

The chain has TRBV6-1 and TRBJ2-1, with D perhaps TRBD2 (5 bases). The CDR3 runs 13 residues. The V end lost 3 bases, the J end lost 9 bases, and 12 bases lay between the germline ends. The germline gives CDR1 MNHNS, CDR2 SASEGT. CDR3 nucleotide sequence: TGTGCCAGCAGTGAGTCTAGCAGAGGTGAGCAGTTCTTC. This codes for CASSESSRGEQFF.

The CDR3 nucleotides read TGTGCCAGCACTGGGACAGGGGGAAAGTACGAGCAGTACTTC. It specifies CASTGTGGKYEQYF. The J gene is TRBJ2-7, the V gene TRBV27; 11 positions match TRBD1. This CDR3 region has 14 residues. Germline V lookup: CDR1 MNHEY, CDR2 SMNVEV (reference sequence). V lost 7 bases and J lost 4; bases outside the gene matches: 6.

The CDR3 sequence: CASSFRPRVLNQPQHF. Here the CDR3 DNA reads TGTGCCAGCAGTTTCCGCCCCCGAGTCCTCAATCAGCCCCAGCATTTT. V gene TRBV28 combines with J gene TRBJ1-5; no clear D. V gave up 3 bases and J gave up 3 bases, with 15 bases separating them. The CDR3 extends over 16 amino acids. The germline CDR1 and CDR2 sequences are MDHEN and SYDVKM.

The chain employs TRBV7-6 and TRBJ2-7, with 9 bases that match TRBD1. The V and J ends lost 5 bases and 5 bases, in that order; junction bases with no gene match: 7. The CDR3 is made up of 14 amino acids. Germline lookup yields CDR1 SGHVS and CDR2 FNYEAQ. The CDR3 bases are TGTGCCAGCAGCGTCGGGACAGGGAGCCACGAGCAGTACTTC. Its protein is CASSVGTGSHEQYF. Variable domain in full (rest from reference TRBV7-6 and TRBJ2-7): GAGVSQSPRYKVTKRGQDVALRCDPISGHVSLYWYRQALGQGPEFLTYFNYEAQQDKSGLPNDRFSAERPEGSISTLTIQRTEQRDSAMYRCASSVGTGSHEQYFGPGTRLTVT.

V and J are TRBV19 and TRBJ2-6; tentatively, D is TRBD1 (5 bases). Deletions cut 4 bases from V and 2 bases from J, with 12 bases between. Germline loops: CDR1 LNHDA, CDR2 SQIVND (reference sequence). The CDR3 consists of 16 residues. CDR3 nucleotide sequence: TGTGCCAGTAGTACCTTCCAGGGCCCTGGGGCCAACGTCCTGACTTTC. Translated, it gives CASSTFQGPGANVLTF.

The chain couples TRBV18 to TRBJ2-7; tentatively, D is TRBD2 (6 bases). This CDR3 is 14 amino acids long. V lost 5 bases, J lost 0 bases, and 11 bases lay in between. CDR1 and CDR2 (germline): KGHSH, LQKENI. In DNA form, the CDR3 reads TGTGCCAGCTCAGAATTAGCGGCCTCCTACGAGCAGTACTTC. Translated, it gives CASSELAASYEQYF.

The chain couples TRBV19 to TRBJ1-3; D may be TRBD1 (6 bases). The CDR3 extends over 16 amino acids. Trimming pared 2 bases from V and 0 bases from J, leaving 11 bases between. CDR1 and CDR2 from the germline V gene are LNHDA and SQIVND (reference sequence). The DNA for the CDR3 is TGTGCCAGTAGTATACGGACAGATTACTCTGGAAACACCATATATTTT. It specifies CASSIRTDYSGNTIYF.

The J gene is TRBJ1-1, the V gene TRBV11-3; TRBD1 aligns across 10 bases. This CDR3 has 18 amino acids. V lost 4 bases to trimming and J lost 0 bases; unmatched junction nucleotides: 11. Looked up from germline, CDR1 is SGHNT and CDR2 is YENEEA. The CDR3 DNA follows: TGTGCCAGCAGCTCGCCGGGACAGGGGAGCCGAATGAACACTGAAGCTTTCTTT. It codes for CASSSPGQGSRMNTEAFF.

The chain recombines TRBV29-1 with TRBJ1-4, with 7 bases lining up with TRBD1. Germline-derived CDR1 and CDR2 are SQVTM and ANQGSEA. The ends lost 5 bases at V and 7 bases at J; junction bases unmatched: 7. The CDR3 has 13 amino acids. The chain's CDR3 is CSVRGAGGEKLFF. CDR3 DNA: TGCAGCGTTAGAGGGGCAGGGGGTGAAAAACTGTTTTTT.

The J gene is TRBJ2-7, the V gene TRBV6-5, with D perhaps matching TRBD2 (6 bases). The CDR3 runs to 14 residues. The germline V gene has CDR1 MNHEY and CDR2 SVGAGI. The ends were cut back, 4 bases at V and 5 bases at J, with 15 bases in the middle. The CDR3 sequence: CASSWTTRSDEQYF. Here the CDR3 DNA reads TGTGCCAGCAGTTGGACGACTAGAAGCGACGAGCAGTACTTC.

The chain uses TRBV4-2 and TRBJ1-3; the D is unclear. CDR3 length: 13 residues. Germline CDR1 is LGHNA and CDR2 is YNFKEQ. V was shortened by 0 bases and J by 3 bases, with 3 bases between the two germline ends. CDR3 loop: CASSQDGGNTIYF. CDR3 nucleotide sequence: TGTGCCAGCAGCCAAGACGGTGGAAACACCATATATTTT.

The chain couples TRBV7-9 to TRBJ1-2; the D is unclear. The CDR3 spans 13 residues. The germline V and J ends were trimmed by 1 base and 5 bases, with 8 bases remaining between them. Germline values: CDR1 SEHNR, CDR2 FQNEAQ (reference sequence). CDR3: CASSLDAAYGYTF. CDR3 sequence (DNA): TGTGCCAGCAGCTTAGATGCGGCTTATGGCTACACCTTC.

The rearrangement joins TRBV2 to TRBJ1-1; the D is unclear. CDR1 and CDR2 (germline): SNHLY, FYNNEI. V was cut by 6 bases and J by 1 base, with 15 bases left in between. The CDR3 has 15 residues. CDR3 loop: CASRGGGLGNTEAFF. In nucleotides, the CDR3 is TGTGCCAGCAGGGGCGGAGGGCTCGGGAACACTGAAGCTTTCTTT.

The rearrangement links TRBV7-2 to TRBJ2-3; D is possibly TRBD2 (6 bases). The CDR3 has 15 residues. V was cut by 4 bases and J by 2 bases, with 13 bases left in between. CDR1 is SGHTA, CDR2 FQGNSA, per germline. CDR3 amino acids: CASSYGGFATDTQYF. The CDR3 DNA sequence: TGTGCCAGCAGCTATGGGGGGTTCGCCACAGATACGCAGTATTTT.